This T cell receptor beta chain is from a study of CD4 T cells in relation to SARS-CoV-2 and coronaviruses. The germline V gene encodes CDR1 MDHEN and CDR2 SYDVKM. The V and J ends lost 6 bases and 8 bases, in that order; junction bases with no gene match: 15. The CDR3 loop spans 15 amino acids. Unexposed donor CD4+ T cells date from about 2011-2019, before the COVID-19 pandemic. Deep TCR-beta sequencing used DNA from uncultured naive and memory CD4+ T cells. Produced via immunoSEQ multiplex PCR; TCRdb's table is partial and in-frame only. Of about 59,000 clones in the sample, approximately 90% were seen once.

Sequencing was done on a sample of memory CD4+ T cells from PBMCs. The sequence derives from a human donor in good health. V and J are TRBV28 and TRBJ2-7, with 8 bases matching TRBD1. CDR3 coding DNA: TGTGCCAGCAGCCTCCGGACAGGGCTTATCCGTAAGCAGTACTTC. Translating gives CASSLRTGLIRKQYF.